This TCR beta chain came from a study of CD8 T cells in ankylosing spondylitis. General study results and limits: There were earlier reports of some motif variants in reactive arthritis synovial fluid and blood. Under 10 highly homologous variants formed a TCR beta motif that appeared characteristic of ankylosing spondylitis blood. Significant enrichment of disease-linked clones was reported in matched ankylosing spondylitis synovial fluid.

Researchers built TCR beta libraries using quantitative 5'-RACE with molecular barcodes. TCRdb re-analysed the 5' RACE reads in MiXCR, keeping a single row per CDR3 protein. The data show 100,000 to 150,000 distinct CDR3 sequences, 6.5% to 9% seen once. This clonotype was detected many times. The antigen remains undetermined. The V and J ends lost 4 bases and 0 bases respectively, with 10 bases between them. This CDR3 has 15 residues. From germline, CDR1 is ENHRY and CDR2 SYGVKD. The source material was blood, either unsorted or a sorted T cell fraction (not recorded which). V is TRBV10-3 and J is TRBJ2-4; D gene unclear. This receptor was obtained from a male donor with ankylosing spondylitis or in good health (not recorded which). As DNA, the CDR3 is TGTGCCATCAGTGTGGATCCGGCAGCCAAAAACATTCAGTACTTC. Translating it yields CAISVDPAAKNIQYF.